This TCR beta chain emerged from a study of cytomegalovirus exposure and HLA in healthy donors. Study information: Researchers found that roughly 81% of 398 genotyped donors fell within the Caucasian-associated ancestry cluster.

Use of 60 Vbeta and 13 Jbeta primers characterized the PCR. Some clones are missing from TCRdb's copy, which holds only in-frame ones; the method was immunoSEQ multiplex PCR. The repertoire has roughly 200,000 clones, 8.5% to 10% of them found once; the top ten carry roughly 1.3%. This clone was observed a few times. The sequenced material came from PBMCs. This clonotype originated in a woman aged 25-40 years in good health and CMV-seropositive.

CDR3 DNA: TGCGCCAGCAGCCTACAGGGGGTTGAAGCTTTCTTT. Encoded protein: CASSLQGVEAFF. The V gene is TRBV5-1, the J gene TRBJ1-1; 8 positions agree with TRBD1. The ends lost 4 bases at V and 7 bases at J; junction bases unmatched: 3. Germline-derived CDR1 and CDR2 are SGHRS and YFSETQ. The CDR3 spans 12 residues.